What follows describes a single T cell receptor beta chain. Its matching antigen is unknown. This CDR3 is built from 13 residues. The germline gives CDR1 MNHEY, CDR2 SVGAGI. V was trimmed by 7 bases and J by 1 base, leaving 10 bases between them. These data originate in a study of T cell responses to AZD1222 COVID-19 vaccine. General observations from the study: Baseline antibody screening turned up just a handful of seropositive AZD1222 recipients. Repertoires were obtained solely post-peak T cell response. Spike-specific TCRs gained breadth and depth after people received two AZD1222 doses.

Data came from immunoSEQ multiplex PCR; TCRdb stores just in-frame clones and leaves some out. The sample carries some 120,000 clones, 70% to 90% recorded once. This TCR was recovered from an adult in good health. The V and J genes are TRBV6-5 and TRBJ1-1; perhaps TRBD1 as D (6 bases). The sequencing here drew on peripheral blood, taken on day 0 of AZD1222 vaccination. DNA of the CDR3: TGTGCCAGCAAGGGACAAAAGAACACTGAAGCTTTCTTT. Translated, it gives CASKGQKNTEAFF.